This paragraph covers one TCR beta chain sequence. Its antigen is still unknown. This sample was taken from a study of beta chain features in type 1 diabetes. General study points: PCR might show a preference for shorter templates, equally across patients and controls. There were fewer insertions and more deletions at the VDJ junctions of type 1 diabetes patients.

Markers CD45RO/CCR7/CD25/CD127/CD95/CD27 served to sort CD4+ naive, central memory, regulatory and stem cell-like memory cells. The entirety of the isolated RNA underwent reverse transcription, so expressed TCRB transcripts were sequenced. This table comes from immunoSEQ multiplex PCR, and its TCRdb copy is limited to in-frame clones, with some not included. The sample lists 390,000 or so clones; about 15% were seen once. The V end was cut by 3 bases, the J end by 3 bases, with 14 bases between. The CDR3 contains 14 residues. Germline V gene lookup returns CDR1 SQVTM and CDR2 ANQGSEA. This clonotype was sampled from a man aged 25 to 40 in good health. This sequence joins TRBV29-1 and TRBJ1-2; tentative D call: TRBD1 (6 bases). Sequenced input: naive CD4+ T cells from blood. The CDR3 region is CSVDTGQLDYGYTF. The DNA for the CDR3 is TGCAGCGTTGACACAGGGCAGTTGGACTATGGCTACACCTTC.